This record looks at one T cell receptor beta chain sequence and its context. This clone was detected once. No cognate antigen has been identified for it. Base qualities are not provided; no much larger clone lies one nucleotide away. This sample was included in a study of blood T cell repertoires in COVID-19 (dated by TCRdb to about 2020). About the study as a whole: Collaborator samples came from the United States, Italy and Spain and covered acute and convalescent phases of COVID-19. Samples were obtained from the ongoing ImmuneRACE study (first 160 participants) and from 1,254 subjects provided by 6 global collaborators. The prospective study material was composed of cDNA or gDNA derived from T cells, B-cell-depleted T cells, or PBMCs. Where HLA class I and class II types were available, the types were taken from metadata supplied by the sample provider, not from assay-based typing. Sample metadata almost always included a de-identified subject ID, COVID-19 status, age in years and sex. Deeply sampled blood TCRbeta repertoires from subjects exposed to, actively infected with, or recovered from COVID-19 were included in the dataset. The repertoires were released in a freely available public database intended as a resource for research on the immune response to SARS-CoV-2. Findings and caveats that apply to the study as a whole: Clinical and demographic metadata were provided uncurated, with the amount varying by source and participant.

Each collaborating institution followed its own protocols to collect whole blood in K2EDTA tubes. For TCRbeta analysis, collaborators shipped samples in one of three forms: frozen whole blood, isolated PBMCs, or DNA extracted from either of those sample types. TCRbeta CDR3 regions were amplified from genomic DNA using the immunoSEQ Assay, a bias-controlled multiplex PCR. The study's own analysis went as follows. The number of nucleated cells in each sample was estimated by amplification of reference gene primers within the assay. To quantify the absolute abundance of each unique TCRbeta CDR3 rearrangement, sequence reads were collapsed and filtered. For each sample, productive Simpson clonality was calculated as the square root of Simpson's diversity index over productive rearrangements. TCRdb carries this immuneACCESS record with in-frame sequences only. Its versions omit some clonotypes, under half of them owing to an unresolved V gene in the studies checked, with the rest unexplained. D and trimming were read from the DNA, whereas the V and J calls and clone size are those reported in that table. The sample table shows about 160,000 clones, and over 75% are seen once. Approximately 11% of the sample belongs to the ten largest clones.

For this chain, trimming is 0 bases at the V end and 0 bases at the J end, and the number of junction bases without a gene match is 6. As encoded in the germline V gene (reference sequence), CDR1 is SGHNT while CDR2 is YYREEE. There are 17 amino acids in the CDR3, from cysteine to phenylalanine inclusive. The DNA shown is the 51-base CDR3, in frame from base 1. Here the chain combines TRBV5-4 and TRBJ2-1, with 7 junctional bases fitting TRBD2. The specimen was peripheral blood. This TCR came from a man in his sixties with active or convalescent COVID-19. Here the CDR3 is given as CASSLVGGVSSYNEQFF. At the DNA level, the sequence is TGTGCCAGCAGCTTGGTGGGGGGGGTTAGCTCCTACAATGAGCAGTTCTTC.